Below, one T cell receptor (beta chain) is given with its context. Its target is not known. Unique molecular identifiers were incorporated into the prepared TCRbeta library. Each CDR3 protein gets one entry after TCRdb re-called the PCR reads with MiXCR. This sample has around 960,000 distinct CDR3 sequences, with about 30% found just once. This specimen comes from a study of T-cell reconstitution after alpha-beta-depleted transplantation in children. Study observations and caveats: Two months or so post-transplant, alpha-beta T cells reportedly derived from several hundred expanded graft clones.

Germline V gives CDR1 MNHEY, CDR2 SVGAGI. The CDR3 runs 15 residues. Trimming pared 0 bases from V and 6 bases from J, leaving 12 bases between. Sequencing was performed on PBMCs, mostly from graft donor cells, taken 360 days after TCRalphabeta/CD19-depleted stem cell transplant. This chain connects TRBV6-5 to TRBJ2-1; no firm D call. The receptor comes from a boy under two years old who had a stem cell transplant for SCID, so the T cells may come from the graft donor. The CDR3 here is CASSYSPAGSNEQFF. The CDR3 DNA sequence: TGTGCCAGCAGTTACTCCCCAGCAGGAAGCAATGAGCAGTTCTTC.